This T cell receptor beta chain was identified during a study of blood T cell repertoires in COVID-19. For the study at large: T cells, B-cell-depleted T cells, or PBMCs provided the cDNA or gDNA that served as material.

The CDR3 loop spans 16 amino acids. CDR1 and CDR2 (germline): SGHNT, YYREEE (reference sequence). V was clipped by 5 bases and J by 0 bases; unmatched bases: 4. In the original processing: Cell counts per sample came from amplifying reference gene primers. TCRdb's table, derived via immunoSEQ multiplex PCR, lists solely in-frame clones and lacks some. V, J and clone size are taken as reported in that table, and D and trimming were inferred from the DNA itself. This table has 300,000 to 350,000 clones, 90% appearing once. One Seattle source followed patients from active infection through their disease course.

The sequenced sample was peripheral blood. The rearrangement uses TRBV5-4 and TRBJ2-1; 11 bases fit TRBD2. This TCR was sampled from a woman between 40 and 50 years old with COVID-19, enrolled during active disease. CDR3 in amino acids: CASREGLAVSYNEQFF. In DNA form, the CDR3 reads TGTGCCAGCAGGGAGGGACTAGCGGTCTCCTACAATGAGCAGTTCTTC.